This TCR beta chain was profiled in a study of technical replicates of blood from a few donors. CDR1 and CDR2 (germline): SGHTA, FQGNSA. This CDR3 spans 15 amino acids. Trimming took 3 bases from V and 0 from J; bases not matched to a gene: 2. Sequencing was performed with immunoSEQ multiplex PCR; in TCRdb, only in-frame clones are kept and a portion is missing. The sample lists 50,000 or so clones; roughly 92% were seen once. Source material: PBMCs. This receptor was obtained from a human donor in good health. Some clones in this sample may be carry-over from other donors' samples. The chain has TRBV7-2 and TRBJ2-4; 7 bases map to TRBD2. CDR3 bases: TGTGCCAGCAGCTTCGGCGGGAGAGCCAAAAACATTCAGTACTTC. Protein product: CASSFGGRAKNIQYF.